This T cell receptor beta chain came from a study of T cells in Graves' hyperthyroidism and ophthalmopathy (dated by TCRdb to about 2019). In the study overall: Peripheral blood samples were taken at the time of initial diagnosis, prior to any treatment. The roughly 90 discovery patients were divided at random into training and test sets in a 7:3 ratio. The paper describes TCR Vbeta CDR3 sequencing of around 130 peripheral blood samples, made up of roughly 45 ophthalmopathy patients, 70 to 75 hyperthyroidism patients and 17 progressor patients. Prospective prediction of ophthalmopathy was tested in an independent validation cohort consisting of 18 hyperthyroidism patients and 17 patients who later progressed to ophthalmopathy. Thyroid tissue and blood T-cell repertoires from about six Graves' hyperthyroidism patients were also compared in the study. Following sampling, methimazole starting at 30 mg daily was given to hyperthyroidism patients, and high-dose intravenous methylprednisolone was given to ophthalmopathy patients. To identify distinguishing TCR V-J signatures, a discovery cohort of around 100 patients was used, comprising 43 with Graves' ophthalmopathy and approximately 57 with stable Graves' hyperthyroidism.

V gives up 5 bases and J gives up 10 bases, and the segment between their germline ends measures 18 bases. Inclusive of the bounding cysteine and phenylalanine, the CDR3 is 14 residues long. Only CDR3 DNA remains: 42 bases, in frame from the first base. In the germline V gene, CDR1 corresponds to SGHTA and CDR2 to FQGTGA. Stable Graves' hyperthyroidism was defined as the absence of progression to ophthalmopathy over 18 months of follow-up. Hyperthyroidism patients were newly diagnosed, with disease duration under 2 months, and aged 18 to 65 years. Patients with uncontrolled infections, other autoimmune diseases, pregnancy or lactation were excluded. Clinical symptoms, serum thyroxine and TRAb, thyroid ultrasound, and orbital computed tomography formed the basis for the diagnoses. PBMCs were separated from approximately 9.9 ml of fresh peripheral blood using Ficoll-Paque density gradient centrifugation. Total RNA was extracted with Trizol reagent, and quality was checked on an Agilent 2100 Bioanalyzer.

Broad study findings and their caveats: In validation, the model predicted progression to ophthalmopathy with around 71% sensitivity and 72% to 85% specificity, a median of about six months before onset. Most expanded thyroid clonotypes (frequency above 0.001) were also detected in blood, a finding suggesting that blood repertoires may reflect thyroid immune responses. A 13 V-J signature model separated ophthalmopathy from stable hyperthyroidism, with around 91% sensitivity and about 81% specificity in cross-validation and 80%/75% in testing. No statistical method was used to fix the sample size in advance, and group allocation was not hidden from the investigators.

A few counts support this clonotype. Its antigen target is currently unknown. No base-level quality is on record; no much larger clone is a single base apart. The TCR beta CDR3 regions were amplified from RNA transcripts. A first-round RT-PCR of the TCR CDR3 used the HTBI primer set with the Qiagen OneStep RT-PCR kit. Libraries were constructed in a second round of multiplex PCR, after which size selection and purification were performed. The libraries were sequenced on an Illumina HiSeq2000 using paired-end 100 bp reads. For the original study's pipeline: SOAPnuke was used to process the raw data, with reads discarded if the reads contained adapters or uncalled bases, had a mean Phred below 15, or lacked an exact constant-primer or identifier match. COPE v1.2.5 was used to merge the high-quality paired reads, and each unique nucleotide sequence was defined as a clonotype. Clonotypes were aligned to IMGT TRBV, TRBD and TRBJ reference segments using MiTCR v1.1. The analysis was restricted to V-J combinations with a frequency above 0.0001, which together covered around 99% of the repertoires. The TCS score was defined as F50 (clonal expansion) divided by E x V (chaos), with BLOSUM62-based TCRdist calculated between CDR3 peptides within each V-J. Welch's t-statistics and random forest reduced 500 to 650 V-J features to 10 to 15, which were used in a naive Bayes classifier (R e1071). TCRdb ran its own pipeline on the public reads, namely fastp trimming at Q25 and MiXCR clone calling, and kept in-frame beta chains. Every distinct CDR3 protein forms one entry, paired with its most common genes and DNA. TCRdb, not the original authors, processed these V and J calls. The sample records 300,000 or so distinct CDR3 sequences, roughly 18% of which are singletons. Under 55% of the sample is taken by the ten largest.

This receptor chain uses TRBV7-3 and TRBJ2-1; the D gene cannot be named for sure. Specimen: blood. The sequence came from a woman in her forties or fifties with Graves' hyperthyroidism. The CDR3 is CASSRRAGAGEQFF. The sequence in DNA is TGTGCCAGCAGCCGCCGAGCTGGCGCTGGGGAGCAGTTCTTC.